The subject of this entry is one T cell receptor beta chain. This clonotype has more than one count but fewer than ten. Its antigen is not yet known. No much larger clone exists at a distance of one base, and base qualities are not known. The data stem from a study of patients and donors after allogeneic stem cell transplantation (dated by TCRdb to between 2020 and 2021). To prepare the library, RT-PCR was applied. TCRdb records NextSeq 550 as the sequencer. TCRdb trimmed public reads at Q25 via fastp, called clones via MiXCR and kept in-frame beta chains. Under each unique CDR3 protein, matching rows form one entry showing the most common genes and DNA. The sample table lists under 200,000 distinct CDR3 sequences, approximately 30% of them with a count of one. The biggest ten clones account for approximately 3.5% of the sample. CDR1 and CDR2 (SGHRS, YFSETQ) derive from the germline V gene. V and J are trimmed by 2 bases and 10 bases, and the gene matches miss 8 bases of the junction. Including the terminal cysteine and phenylalanine, the CDR3 comprises 13 residues. Just CDR3 DNA is preserved here, 39 bases in frame from base 1.

Specimen: blood, either unsorted or a sorted T cell fraction (not recorded which). This receptor was identified in a human donor who was either an allogeneic HSCT recipient or a stem cell or donor lymphocyte infusion donor (not recorded which). It is not recorded whose cells these are; they may come from a transplant donor. Recombination joined TRBV5-1 with TRBJ1-1, and 7 junctional nucleotides match TRBD1. At the DNA level, the sequence is TGCGCCAGCAGCTTCGAACAGGGGCTAGGAGCTTTCTTT. Translation gives CASSFEQGLGAFF.